The table lists the clone carrying this T cell receptor beta chain with a few counts. The antigen remains unidentified. Through a sample-barcoded 5' primer and a J-beta primer mix, a second PCR was run for 7 to 11 cycles. TCRdb reprocessed the 5' RACE reads with MiXCR, giving one entry per CDR3 protein. Of about 780,000 distinct CDR3 sequences listed, around half were seen once; the top ten hold 15% to 20%. This entry belongs to a study of blood T cells in healthy people across ages. The germline V and J ends were trimmed by 5 bases and 10 bases, with 18 bases remaining between them. From germline, CDR1 is DFQATT and CDR2 SNEGSKA (reference sequence). The CDR3 is 13 residues long. Broader study findings: It was not possible, with unsorted PBMCs, to conclusively compare naive and antigen-experienced cells.

The sequence was collected from a man at least 80 years old in good health. J is TRBJ2-1 and V is TRBV20-1; weak D call: TRBD2 (6 bases). Sequenced: blood. Here the CDR3 DNA reads TGCAGTGCTGGGATGGACCCAAGCGGGGAGCAGTTCTTC. Translation: CSAGMDPSGEQFF.